A single sample is the source of the 8 T cell receptor beta chains below, sequenced in a study of CD8+ T cells in alopecia areata. As for treatment: oral pan-JAK inhibitor, 5-10 mg twice daily. Following extraction, RNA underwent reverse transcription to cDNA, which served as the sequencing template. The method was immunoSEQ multiplex PCR; TCRdb's version includes in-frame clones alone and lacks a portion of them. Of 200,000 to 250,000 clones in the sample, over 60% were seen once. This specimen consisted of CD4+ T cells sorted from blood, obtained at week 4, from a patient treated with tofacitinib. All receptors derive from a human donor with alopecia areata.

This clone was found a few times. The chain couples TRBV4-3 to TRBJ1-1, with D unclear. The CDR3 is 15 residues long. CDR1 and CDR2 from the germline V gene are LGHNA and YSLEER. V lost 4 bases and J 0 bases, leaving 12 bases between the germline ends. CDR3 residues: CASSRGGNMNTEAFF. The CDR3 nucleotides are TGCGCCAGCAGCCGAGGAGGAAACATGAACACTGAAGCTTTCTTT.

This rearrangement joins TRBV30 to TRBJ2-1, with D uncertain. The germline CDR1 and CDR2 sequences are GTSNPN and SVGIG (reference sequence). CDR3 length equals 11 residues. Trimming pared 2 bases from V and 14 bases from J, leaving 13 bases between. For the CDR3, the DNA is TGTGCCTGGAGTCTCGACCGAATCGAGTTCTTC. As protein: CAWSLDRIEFF.

The chain couples TRBV18 to TRBJ1-1; possibly TRBD1 for D (6 bases). With 3 bases removed from V and 5 bases from J, the gap between germline ends came to 10 bases. This CDR3 region has 13 residues. Germline assignment: CDR1 KGHSH and CDR2 LQKENI. The chain's CDR3 is CASSPRGGTEAFF. The CDR3 nucleotides read TGTGCCAGCTCACCTCGAGGGGGGACTGAAGCTTTCTTT.

The chain is built from TRBV2 and TRBJ1-1; D call uncertain. Germline V lookup: CDR1 SNHLY, CDR2 FYNNEI. Trimming removed 5 bases at V and 0 bases at J, with 7 bases between. This CDR3 is built from 13 residues. The CDR3 region has the DNA TGTGCCAGCAGTAGACCGATGAACACTGAAGCTTTCTTT. Translation gives CASSRPMNTEAFF.

Only a few counts were recorded for this clone. The gene calls are TRBV30 and TRBJ1-1, with unresolved D. The V gene lost 4 bases and the J gene lost 0 bases, with 12 bases spanning the gap. The CDR3 loop spans 14 amino acids. CDR1 and CDR2 from the germline V gene are GTSNPN and SVGIG (reference sequence). CDR3 loop: CAWTHLSMNTEAFF. The DNA of the CDR3 is TGTGCCTGGACTCATCTCTCTATGAACACTGAAGCTTTCTTT. Full variable domain (missing parts from reference TRBV30 and TRBJ1-1): SQTIHQWPATLVQPVGSPLSLECTVEGTSNPNLYWYRQAAGRGLQLLFYSVGIGQISSEVPQNLSASRPQDRQFILSSKKLLLSDSGFYLCAWTHLSMNTEAFFGQGTRLTVV.

V usage is TRBV10-3 and J usage is TRBJ2-1; no definite D call. The CDR3 has 11 amino acids. Trimming removed 10 bases at V and 6 bases at J, with 10 bases between. Germline V gene data show CDR1 as ENHRY and CDR2 as SYGVKD. The CDR3 is CATQSSNEQFF. CDR3 coding DNA: TGTGCCACCCAGAGCAGCAATGAGCAGTTCTTC.

V gene TRBV6-5 combines with J gene TRBJ1-6, with D perhaps TRBD1 (5 bases). From germline, CDR1 is MNHEY and CDR2 SVGAGI. The CDR3 is made up of 15 amino acids. Trimming shortened V by 2 bases and J by 9 bases, and 14 bases separated the two germline ends. The CDR3 nucleotides are TGTGCCAGCAGTTACGCTGGGGGGAACAGTTCACCCCTCCACTTT. It specifies CASSYAGGNSSPLHF.

The chain employs TRBV27 and TRBJ1-6; TRBD1 matches at 10 bases. The CDR3 is 14 residues long. The V segment lost 7 bases and the J segment 7 bases; nucleotides outside the gene matches: 4. Germline lookup yields CDR1 MNHEY and CDR2 SMNVEV (reference sequence). The CDR3 DNA follows: TGTGCCAGCAATCCGGGACAGGGGAATTCACCCCTCCACTTT. Amino acids: CASNPGQGNSPLHF.